A single sample gave rise to the 18 T cell receptor beta chains below, sequenced in a study of blood T cell repertoires in COVID-19. Assay used: immunoSEQ multiplex PCR; TCRdb lists only in-frame clones, some missing. The sample contains approximately 300,000 clones, roughly nine tenths of which appear only once. Sequencing used PBMCs or T cells enriched from blood (not recorded which). Receptors were obtained from a woman in her 30s who had recovered from COVID-19.

This clone was picked up a small number of times. The J gene is TRBJ2-7, the V gene TRBV5-1; 7 nucleotides align to TRBD1. The CDR3 is 14 residues long. The ends lost 2 bases at V and 6 bases at J; junction bases unmatched: 8. Germline CDR1 and CDR2: SGHRS and YFSETQ. This CDR3 is CASSLRRQGGEQYF. The CDR3 DNA is TGCGCCAGCAGCTTACGGAGACAGGGCGGCGAGCAGTACTTC. Full variable domain (rest looked up from reference TRBV5-1 and TRBJ2-7): KAGVTQTPRYLIKTRGQQVTLSCSPISGHRSVSWYQQTPGQGLQFLFEYFSETQRNKGNFPGRFSGRQFSNSRSEMNVSTLELGDSALYLCASSLRRQGGEQYFGPGTRLTVT.

J is TRBJ2-1 and V is TRBV29-1; 10 bases map to TRBD2. The CDR3 has 15 residues. Losses at the gene ends were 8 bases for V and 2 bases for J; bases not matched to a gene: 9. The V gene's germline CDR1 is SQVTM and CDR2 ANQGSEA. CDR3 sequence reads: CSYRASGGPYNEQFF. CDR3 bases: TGCAGCTACCGCGCTAGCGGGGGTCCCTACAATGAGCAGTTCTTC.

This chain's CDR3 is CASSLSSGGDEQYF. CDR3 nucleotide sequence: TGCGCCAGCAGCCTTTCATCGGGGGGAGACGAGCAGTACTTC. This chain uses TRBV4-1 with TRBJ2-7; 7 bases map to TRBD2. CDR1 and CDR2 (germline): MGHRA, YSYEKL. The junction had 8 bases not matched to a gene; V was cut back by 4 bases and J by 5 bases. This CDR3 has 14 amino acids.

This sequence joins TRBV11-2 and TRBJ2-1; the D is unclear. This CDR3 region has 11 residues. The V end was cut by 10 bases, the J end by 4 bases, with 8 bases between. Germline V lookup: CDR1 SGHAT, CDR2 FQNNGV. CDR3 protein: CATTLYNEQFF. CDR3 in DNA: TGTGCCACCACCCTATACAATGAGCAGTTCTTC. The variable domain in full, completed from reference TRBV11-2 and TRBJ2-1, reads EAGVAQSPRYKIIEKRQSVAFWCNPISGHATLYWYQQILGQGPKLLIQFQNNGVVDDSQLPKDRFSAERLKGVDSTLKIQPAKLEDSAVYLCATTLYNEQFFGPGTRLTVL.

This rearrangement joins TRBV5-8 to TRBJ1-2, with 7 bases identical to TRBD1. Germline loops: CDR1 SGHTS, CDR2 YDEGEE. The CDR3 contains 14 residues. V shed 4 bases and J 4 bases; nucleotides not matched to a gene: 7. The CDR3 bases are TGTGCCAGCAGCCCCCGGACAGGACGCTATGGCTACACCTTC. Residues: CASSPRTGRYGYTF.

The chain carries TRBV4-1 and TRBJ1-5, with TRBD1 matching over 7 bases. J lost 1 base, V lost 5 bases, and 11 bases had no gene match. Germline CDR1 reads MGHRA; CDR2 reads YSYEKL. The CDR3 loop spans 17 amino acids. CDR3 loop: CASSSGQARGSNQPQHF. CDR3 nucleotide sequence: TGCGCCAGCAGCTCCGGACAGGCCAGAGGGAGCAATCAGCCCCAGCATTTT.

The chain uses TRBV6-5 and TRBJ2-7; the match to TRBD1 covers 8 bases. The junction had 1 base not matched to a gene; V was cut back by 0 bases and J by 3 bases. The CDR3 contains 14 residues. The germline V gene has CDR1 MNHEY and CDR2 SVGAGI. The CDR3: CASSYSDRVYEQYF. The CDR3 DNA follows: TGTGCCAGCAGTTACTCGGACAGGGTCTACGAGCAGTACTTC.

This chain connects TRBV6-5 to TRBJ2-7; D is possibly TRBD1 (6 bases). Germline V gene sequence: CDR1 MNHEY, CDR2 SVGAGI. V lost 0 bases and J lost 2, with 8 bases in between. The CDR3 contains 14 residues. The DNA for the CDR3 is TGTGCCAGCAGTTACTCAGGGGGTACCTACGAGCAGTACTTC. It specifies CASSYSGGTYEQYF.

In DNA form, the CDR3 reads TGTGCCAGCAGGGAGGTCGCCGGGACTTCGGACACTGAAGCTTTCTTT. This translates into CASREVAGTSDTEAFF. This chain connects TRBV28 to TRBJ1-1; the D gene is possibly TRBD1 (5 bases). This CDR3 spans 16 amino acids. Trimming removed 6 bases at V and 3 bases at J, with 20 bases between. Germline V gene lookup returns CDR1 MDHEN and CDR2 SYDVKM.

DNA of the CDR3: TGTGCCATCAGTGAGTCGGGACAAAATAATTCACCCCTCCACTTT. Its protein product is CAISESGQNNSPLHF. The chain recombines TRBV10-3 with TRBJ1-6; perhaps TRBD1 as D (6 bases). CDR1 is ENHRY and CDR2 is SYGVKD in the germline V gene. V lost 0 bases, J lost 5 bases, and 8 bases lay in between. The CDR3 is made up of 15 amino acids.

The genes are TRBV7-9 and TRBJ1-1; the D gene is possibly TRBD1 (6 bases). Trimming cost V 5 bases and J 5 bases, with 21 bases left between them. Germline V gene sequence: CDR1 SEHNR, CDR2 FQNEAQ (reference sequence). The CDR3 runs 16 residues. This chain's CDR3 is CASSPRTDRKGTEAFF. For the CDR3, the DNA is TGTGCCAGCAGCCCCCGGACGGACAGAAAGGGAACTGAAGCTTTCTTT.

The CDR3 loop reads CAWIPTPGGRDTQYF. The CDR3 DNA is TGTGCCTGGATCCCAACCCCAGGGGGAAGGGATACGCAGTATTTT. The chain couples TRBV30 to TRBJ2-3, with 7 bases identical to TRBD1. The CDR3 extends over 15 amino acids. The V and J ends lost 4 bases and 6 bases, in that order; junction bases with no gene match: 13. Germline lookup yields CDR1 GTSNPN and CDR2 SVGIG (reference sequence).

The table lists this clone with a count of one. V gene TRBV5-1 combines with J gene TRBJ1-2; TRBD1 aligns across 9 bases. The trim removed 4 bases at V and 0 bases at J, leaving 10 bases unmatched. The CDR3 is 17 residues long. CDR1 is SGHRS and CDR2 is YFSETQ in the germline V gene. Here the CDR3 reads CASSGVPGQGSNYGYTF. The CDR3 DNA reads TGCGCCAGCAGCGGAGTCCCGGGACAGGGTTCTAACTATGGCTACACCTTC.

The rearrangement joins TRBV6-4 to TRBJ1-1; 9 nucleotides match TRBD1. The V and J ends lost 2 bases and 8 bases, in that order; junction bases with no gene match: 0. The CDR3 is 12 residues long. CDR1 is MRHNA, CDR2 SNTAGT, per germline. CDR3 sequence reads: CASSDDRGEAFF. CDR3 nucleotides: TGTGCCAGCAGTGACGACAGGGGGGAAGCTTTCTTT.

This chain connects TRBV9 to TRBJ2-7; 10 bases agree with TRBD1. The germline CDR1 and CDR2 sequences are SGDLS and YYNGEE. The CDR3 spans 14 residues. V was clipped by 2 bases and J by 4 bases; unmatched bases: 3. The CDR3 reads CASSVGTGEYEQYF. CDR3 DNA: TGTGCCAGCAGCGTTGGGACAGGGGAATACGAGCAGTACTTC.

This chain joins TRBV11-3 and TRBJ2-4; D not resolved. This CDR3 is built from 13 residues. The germline gives CDR1 SGHNT, CDR2 YENEEA. V was cut by 2 bases and J by 8 bases, with 10 bases left in between. The CDR3 is CASSLSAKDIQYF. DNA of the CDR3: TGTGCCAGCAGCTTATCAGCGAAGGACATTCAGTACTTC.

The CDR3 DNA reads as TGCGCCAGCAGCCTTAGCGGTCAGGGTGAGCAGTTCTTC. It codes for CASSLSGQGEQFF. The chain joins TRBV4-1 to TRBJ2-1; D may be TRBD2 (6 bases). The CDR3 runs 13 residues. Trimming shortened V by 4 bases and J by 9 bases, and 13 bases separated the two germline ends. Germline values: CDR1 MGHRA, CDR2 YSYEKL.

The rearrangement links TRBV28 to TRBJ1-6; 11 positions agree with TRBD1. With V trimmed by 5 bases and J by 6 bases, 6 bases remained unmatched. From germline, CDR1 is MDHEN and CDR2 SYDVKM. The CDR3 consists of 16 residues. Here the CDR3 reads CASSPGTGGANSPLHF. The DNA of the CDR3 is TGTGCCAGCAGTCCCGGGACAGGGGGGGCTAATTCACCCCTCCACTTT.